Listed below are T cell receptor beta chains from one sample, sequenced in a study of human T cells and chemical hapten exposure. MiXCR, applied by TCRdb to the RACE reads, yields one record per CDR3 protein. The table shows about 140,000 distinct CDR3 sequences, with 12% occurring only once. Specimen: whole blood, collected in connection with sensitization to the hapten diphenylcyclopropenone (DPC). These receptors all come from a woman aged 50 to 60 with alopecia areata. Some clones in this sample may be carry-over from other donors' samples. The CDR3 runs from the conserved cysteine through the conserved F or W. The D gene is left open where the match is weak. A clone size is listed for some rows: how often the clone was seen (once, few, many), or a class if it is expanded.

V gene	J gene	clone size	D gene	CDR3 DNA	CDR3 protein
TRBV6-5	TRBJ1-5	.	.	TGTGCCAGCAGTTACCGAGGGTCTAGCAATCAGCCCCAGCATTTT	CASSYRGSSNQPQHF
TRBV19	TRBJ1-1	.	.	TGTGCCAGTAGTGTAGGACTGGGCGGGGGAGCTTTCTTT	CASSVGLGGGAFF
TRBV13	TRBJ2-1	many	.	TGTGCCAGCAGCCGCGGGGAGAACAATGAGCAGTTCTTC	CASSRGENNEQFF
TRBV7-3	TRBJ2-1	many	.	TGTGCCAGCAGCTTGGACAGCCGAAACTGGAATGAGCAGTTCTTC	CASSLDSRNWNEQFF
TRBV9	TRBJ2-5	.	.	TGTGCCAGCAGCGTAGGGGCCGCAGGAATGGCCCAGTACTTC	CASSVGAAGMAQYF
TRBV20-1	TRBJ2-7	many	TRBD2	TGCAGTGCTAGAAGACCCGGGACTAGCGGGGCCTACGAGCAGTACTTC	CSARRPGTSGAYEQYF
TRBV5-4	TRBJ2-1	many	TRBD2	TGTGCCAGCAGCTTGGGACTAGCGGGAGTGGGGTACAATGAGCAGTTCTTC	CASSLGLAGVGYNEQFF
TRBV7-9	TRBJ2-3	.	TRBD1	TGTGCCAGCAGCTTAGACAGGGGAGATACGCAGTATTTT	CASSLDRGDTQYF
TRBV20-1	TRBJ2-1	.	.	TGCAGTGCCCTACGGAAGGGAATGCAGTTCTTC	CSALRKGMQFF
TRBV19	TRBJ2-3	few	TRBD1	TGTGCCAGTAGTCCGGGGACAGGGGGCTTTGCAGATACGCAGTATTTT	CASSPGTGGFADTQYF
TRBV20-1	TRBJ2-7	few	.	TGCAGTGCTAGGGAACAGGGCCCCCTCGGCGAGCAGTACTTC	CSAREQGPLGEQYF
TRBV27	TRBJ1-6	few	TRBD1	TGTGCCAGCAGTTCCGACAGGGCTTATACACCCCTCCACTTT	CASSSDRAYTPLHF
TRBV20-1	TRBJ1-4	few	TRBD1	TGCAGTGCCTGGGACAGACCGAATGAAAAACTGTTTTTT	CSAWDRPNEKLFF
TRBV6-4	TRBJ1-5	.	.	TGTGCCAGCAGGCGGGCAGGGGACGGCAATCAGCCCCAGCATTTT	CASRRAGDGNQPQHF
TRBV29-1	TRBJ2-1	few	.	TGCAGCGTCAAGCGGCGGGATGAGCAGTTCTTC	CSVKRRDEQFF
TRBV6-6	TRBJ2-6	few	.	TGTGCCAGCAGTTTAGGGGGGGCGTCTGGGGCCAACGTCCTGACTTTC	CASSLGGASGANVLTF
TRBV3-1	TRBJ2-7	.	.	TGTGCCAGCAGCCCGATAGCCAACTACGAGCAGTACTTC	CASSPIANYEQYF
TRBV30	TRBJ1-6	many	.	TGTGCCTGGATTGTGAACGGGTATAATTCACCCCTCCACTTT	CAWIVNGYNSPLHF
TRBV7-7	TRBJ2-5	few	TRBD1	TGTGCTAGCAGCCTCGACAGGGGGCCAGAGACCCAGTACTTC	CASSLDRGPETQYF
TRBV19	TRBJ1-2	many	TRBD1	TGTGCCAGTAGTCAACAGGGGTTAGGGAACTATGGCTACACCTTC	CASSQQGLGNYGYTF
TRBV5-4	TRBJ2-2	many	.	TGTGCCAGCAGCCCGCAGCACAGGAACACCGGGGAGCTGTTTTTT	CASSPQHRNTGELFF
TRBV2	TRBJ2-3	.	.	TGTGCCAGCGGAGGCGGCGGGACCGGCACAGATACGCAGTATTTT	CASGGGGTGTDTQYF
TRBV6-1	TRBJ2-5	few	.	TGTGCCAGCACTAAGGGCCAGGGGTTTTTCAAAGGAGAGACCCAGTACTTC	CASTKGQGFFKGETQYF
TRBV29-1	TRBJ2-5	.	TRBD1	TGCAGCGTTGGGGGGGACAGGTCGGAGACCCAGTACTTC	CSVGGDRSETQYF
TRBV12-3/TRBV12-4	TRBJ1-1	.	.	TGTGCCAGCACCCCCCGGGCAGTGAACACTGAAGCTTTCTTT	CASTPRAVNTEAFF
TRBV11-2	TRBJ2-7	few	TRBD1	TGTGCCAGCAGTCTAATATGGGACAGAGGGTCCTACGAGCAGTACTTC	CASSLIWDRGSYEQYF
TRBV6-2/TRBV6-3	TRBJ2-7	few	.	TGTGCCAGCACCCGACGAGACCGGGGGTACGAGCAGTACTTC	CASTRRDRGYEQYF
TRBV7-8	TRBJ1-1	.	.	TGTGCCAGCAGTAGCAGGGTGGACACTGAAGCTTTCTTT	CASSSRVDTEAFF